A single sample gave rise to the 26 T cell receptor beta chains below, sequenced in a study of response to subunit inactivated influenza vaccine (dated by TCRdb to between 2017 and 2018). The library was prepared using RT-PCR. The reads were generated on an Illumina HiSeq 2500. TCRdb reprocessed the public reads (quality trimming at Q25 with fastp, clone calling with MiXCR) and kept in-frame beta chains. Entries that share a CDR3 protein sequence are merged under the most common genes and DNA. Recorded for this sample are 800,000 or so distinct CDR3 sequences; roughly 20% of them occurred a single time. Of the sample, roughly a tenth falls within the top ten clones. The input for sequencing was PBMCs from blood, taken roughly 5 days after vaccination. The origin of the receptors is a man in his forties or fifties who received an inactivated influenza vaccine. Donor details come from another sample of the same person, matched by shared clones.

The chain employs TRBV6-2 or TRBV6-3 and TRBJ1-6; tentatively, D is TRBD1 (6 bases). V gave up 6 bases and J gave up 4 bases, with 13 bases separating them. The germline V gene encodes CDR1 MNHEY and CDR2 SVGEGT. The length of the CDR3 is 15 residues. The DNA for the CDR3 is TGTGCCAGCAGCCGAACGACAGGATATAATTCACCCCTCCACTTT. It encodes CASSRTTGYNSPLHF.

There are a few counts of this clonotype. The chain recombines TRBV29-1 with TRBJ2-5; 13 bases are shared with TRBD2. CDR3 length: 12 residues. CDR1 SQVTM and CDR2 ANQGSEA come from the germline V gene. V lost 7 bases and J lost 13; bases outside the gene matches: 9. The DNA of the CDR3 is TGCAGCGCCGGGACTAGCGGGGTCCGGGGGTACTTC. Protein product: CSAGTSGVRGYF.

The chain carries TRBV7-9 and TRBJ1-2, with no clear D. V was cut by 2 bases and J by 4 bases, with 8 bases left in between. Germline loops: CDR1 SEHNR, CDR2 FQNEAQ (reference sequence). The CDR3 spans 13 residues. The CDR3 is CASSLIGPYGYTF. CDR3 in DNA: TGTGCCAGCAGCTTAATAGGGCCCTATGGCTACACCTTC. Complete variable domain (other parts from reference TRBV7-9 and TRBJ1-2): DTGVSQNPRHKITKRGQNVTFRCDPISEHNRLYWYRQTLGQGPEFLTYFQNEAQLEKSRLLSDRFSAERPKGSFSTLEIQRTEQGDSAMYLCASSLIGPYGYTFGSGTRLTVV.

This clonotype turned up a few times. J is TRBJ1-5 and V is TRBV12-3 or TRBV12-4; 8 positions agree with TRBD1. CDR3 length: 14 residues. V lost 6 bases to trimming and J lost 6 bases; unmatched junction nucleotides: 7. CDR3 residues: CASSKQGGGQPQHF. The DNA for the CDR3 is TGTGCCAGCAGCAAACAGGGGGGAGGTCAGCCCCAGCATTTT.

This clonotype showed up just a few times. The chain employs TRBV4-3 and TRBJ2-2, with D perhaps matching TRBD2 (6 bases). Germline-derived CDR1 and CDR2 are LGHNA and YSLEER. Trimming shortened V by 1 base and J by 6 bases, and 12 bases separated the two germline ends. The length of the CDR3 is 15 residues. The CDR3 region has the DNA TGCGCCAGCAGCCAAGGTCGGCTAGCGTCCGGGGAGCTGTTTTTT. Amino acid sequence: CASSQGRLASGELFF.

This chain links TRBV7-9 with TRBJ2-3; TRBD1 might be the D (5 bases). The V gene's germline CDR1 is SEHNR and CDR2 FQNEAQ (reference sequence). The CDR3 extends over 15 amino acids. V was clipped by 7 bases and J by 4 bases, with 18 bases between them. CDR3 sequence (DNA): TGTGCCAGCACCCTGTATAGGGGCTTGGCAGATACGCAGTATTTT. It encodes CASTLYRGLADTQYF.

The J gene is TRBJ1-3, the V gene TRBV12-3 or TRBV12-4, with 9 bases aligning to TRBD1. The CDR3 consists of 16 residues. After removal of 6 bases from V and 3 bases from J, the junction contained 9 bases not matched to a gene. CDR3 in amino acids: CASREGTGRYGNTIYF. CDR3 in DNA: TGTGCCAGCAGGGAGGGGACAGGGAGATATGGAAACACCATATATTTT.

This clonotype was seen only a few times. The rearrangement joins TRBV21-1 to TRBJ2-6; the table calls TRBD1, which could not be checked here. TRBV21-1 is an annotated pseudogene. The CDR3 consists of 19 residues. Here the CDR3 reads CASSKVHRGIRPGANVLTF. The CDR3 nucleotides are TGTGCCAGCAGCAAAGTGCACAGGGGGATCAGGCCTGGGGCCAACGTCCTGACTTTC.

The chain uses TRBV5-1 and TRBJ2-1; 12 bases match TRBD1. V gave up 1 base and J gave up 2 bases; unmatched junction bases: 4. Germline-derived CDR1 and CDR2 are SGHRS and YFSETQ. The CDR3 is 17 amino acids. The CDR3 bases are TGCGCCAGCAGCTTGACCGGGACAGGGGGCGCCTACAATGAGCAGTTCTTC. Its translation is CASSLTGTGGAYNEQFF.

The chain is built from TRBV5-1 and TRBJ1-2; D gene uncertain. In germline, CDR1 is SGHRS, CDR2 YFSETQ. This CDR3 spans 16 amino acids. The V end lost 0 bases, the J end lost 6 bases, and 18 bases lay between the germline ends. CDR3 protein: CASSLGFQIGGHGYTF. The CDR3 DNA sequence: TGCGCCAGCAGCTTGGGGTTTCAGATCGGAGGGCATGGCTACACCTTC.

The chain is built from TRBV10-3 and TRBJ2-7, with D unresolved. Germline V gene lookup returns CDR1 ENHRY and CDR2 SYGVKD. V was shortened by 3 bases and J by 2 bases, with 8 bases between the two germline ends. CDR3 length: 13 amino acids. This CDR3 reads CAISDRGTYEQYF. CDR3 DNA sequence: TGTGCCATCAGTGATAGAGGAACCTACGAGCAGTACTTC.

This clonotype was counted a few times. The J gene is TRBJ2-3, the V gene TRBV9; 9 nucleotides match TRBD1. The CDR3 runs to 14 residues. Germline values: CDR1 SGDLS, CDR2 YYNGEE. The V segment lost 3 bases and the J segment 6 bases; nucleotides outside the gene matches: 5. The CDR3 nucleotides read TGTGCCAGCAGCGCCGGGACAGGGTATGATACGCAGTATTTT. The encoded protein is CASSAGTGYDTQYF.

The J gene is TRBJ1-2, the V gene TRBV7-9, with a weak D call TRBD1 (5 bases). The V end lost 6 bases, the J end lost 6 bases, and 17 bases lay between the germline ends. CDR3 size: 14 residues. Germline V gene lookup returns CDR1 SEHNR and CDR2 FQNEAQ (reference sequence). The CDR3 coding sequence is TGTGCCAGCAGGCCCCCCGGGACCCCGGATGGCTACACCTTC. This codes for CASRPPGTPDGYTF.

This clonotype has more than one count but fewer than ten. This rearrangement joins TRBV20-1 to TRBJ2-3, with 7 bases fitting TRBD2. Looked up from germline, CDR1 is DFQATT and CDR2 is SNEGSKA (reference sequence). This CDR3 is built from 16 residues. The V and J ends lost 4 bases and 5 bases, in that order; junction bases with no gene match: 15. CDR3 amino acids: CSANRLAGYVEDTQYF. The DNA for the CDR3 is TGCAGTGCTAACAGACTAGCTGGGTACGTGGAAGATACGCAGTATTTT.

The genes are TRBV7-2 and TRBJ1-4; possible D gene TRBD1, 5 bases. In germline, CDR1 is SGHTA, CDR2 FQGNSA. V lost 0 bases and J 5 bases, leaving 10 bases between the germline ends. The CDR3 runs to 15 residues. The CDR3 region has the DNA TGTGCCAGCAGCTTAGCCGGGACCGTAAATGAAAAACTGTTTTTT. This codes for CASSLAGTVNEKLFF.

The chain links TRBV10-3 to TRBJ2-2; possibly TRBD2 for D (7 bases). The CDR3 covers 15 residues. Germline CDR1 ENHRY, CDR2 SYGVKD. V was clipped by 10 bases and J by 4 bases, with 19 bases between them. CDR3 in amino acids: CATRGGARFTGELFF. DNA for the CDR3: TGTGCCACCCGTGGGGGGGCGCGTTTCACCGGGGAGCTGTTTTTT.

In its sample, this clonotype was seen a few times. The chain combines TRBV5-1 with TRBJ2-7; 8 bases map to TRBD1. Germline-derived CDR1 and CDR2 are SGHRS and YFSETQ. The V and J ends lost 3 bases and 4 bases, in that order; junction bases with no gene match: 12. The CDR3 is made up of 16 amino acids. The DNA for the CDR3 is TGCGCCAGCAGCTCCGACAGTACCTGGACAGGGTACGAGCAGTACTTC. Its translation: CASSSDSTWTGYEQYF.

This sequence joins TRBV20-1 and TRBJ2-5; D is possibly TRBD1 or TRBD2 (5 bases each). This CDR3 comprises 16 residues. Germline lookup yields CDR1 DFQATT and CDR2 SNEGSKA (reference sequence). V lost 0 bases, J lost 3 bases, and 17 bases lay in between. CDR3 amino acids: CSARDPQGMGEETQYF. Written as DNA, the CDR3 is TGCAGTGCTAGAGATCCCCAGGGAATGGGGGAAGAGACCCAGTACTTC.

This clonotype was recorded a few times. J is TRBJ2-7 and V is TRBV5-1, with D perhaps matching TRBD1 (6 bases). CDR3 size: 15 residues. The germline gives CDR1 SGHRS, CDR2 YFSETQ. Between the trimmed V and J ends, which lost 4 bases and 9 bases, there was a span of 23 bases. The CDR3: CASSPLGDTPPMQYF. As DNA, the CDR3 is TGCGCCAGCAGCCCCTTGGGGGACACTCCTCCGATGCAGTACTTC.

This clonotype was counted a few times. This sequence joins TRBV20-1 and TRBJ2-7, with D uncertain. Germline CDR1 DFQATT, CDR2 SNEGSKA (reference sequence). Trimming took off 3 bases at V and 3 bases at J, with 9 bases between the two ends. This CDR3 is built from 12 residues. The DNA for the CDR3 is TGCAGTGCTAGCGTATACAGCTACGAGCAGTACTTC. This gives the protein CSASVYSYEQYF.

This clonotype has ten or more counts. The V call is TRBV20-1, the J call TRBJ2-1; D possibly matches TRBD1 or TRBD2 (7 bases each). Trimming removed 1 base from V and 15 bases from J, with 22 bases in between. Germline V gives CDR1 DFQATT, CDR2 SNEGSKA (reference sequence). The CDR3 is 14 amino acids. CDR3 residues: CSARVRRDREGTFF. The CDR3 DNA is TGCAGTGCTAGAGTCCGTCGAGACAGGGAGGGTACGTTCTTC.

This clonotype has just a few counts. The rearrangement joins TRBV4-1 to TRBJ2-5; 9 nucleotides line up with TRBD1. Germline lookup yields CDR1 MGHRA and CDR2 YSYEKL. The CDR3 runs 16 residues. Germline trimming cut 0 bases from V and 1 base from J; bases unmatched to any gene: 3. The CDR3 loop reads CASSQEDRGSQETQYF. CDR3 coding DNA: TGCGCCAGCAGCCAAGAGGACAGGGGTTCCCAAGAGACCCAGTACTTC.

The chain links TRBV5-1 to TRBJ2-2, with a weak D call TRBD1 (6 bases). CDR1 and CDR2 from the germline V gene are SGHRS and YFSETQ. The CDR3 spans 15 residues. Trimming pared 1 base from V and 3 bases from J, leaving 10 bases between. CDR3 amino acids: CASSLQQGDTGELFF. The CDR3 bases are TGCGCCAGCAGCTTGCAACAGGGCGACACCGGGGAGCTGTTTTTT.

V gene TRBV6-1 combines with J gene TRBJ2-7; weak D call: TRBD1 (6 bases). Germline values: CDR1 MNHNS, CDR2 SASEGT. CDR3 size: 14 residues. V was trimmed by 4 bases and J by 3 bases, leaving 13 bases between them. Here the CDR3 reads CASSVGTLNYEQYF. The CDR3 DNA is TGTGCCAGCAGTGTGGGGACACTGAACTACGAGCAGTACTTC.

This clonotype has at least ten counts. V and J are TRBV5-1 and TRBJ2-5; tentatively, D is TRBD1 (5 bases). CDR3 length: 14 residues. CDR1 and CDR2 (germline): SGHRS, YFSETQ. Trimming shortened V by 0 bases and J by 4 bases, and 10 bases separated the two germline ends. The CDR3 loop reads CASSLGPGRETQYF. CDR3 sequence (DNA): TGCGCCAGCAGCTTGGGGCCAGGGCGAGAGACCCAGTACTTC.

There are a few counts of this clonotype. The genes are TRBV20-1 and TRBJ2-5, with TRBD2 matching over 7 bases. The ends lost 4 bases at V and 5 bases at J; junction bases unmatched: 16. Germline CDR1 reads DFQATT; CDR2 reads SNEGSKA (reference sequence). CDR3 length: 16 residues. The CDR3 bases are TGCAGTGCTAACCGGGGAGGGACTGGGGGTTGGGAGACCCAGTACTTC. It specifies CSANRGGTGGWETQYF.